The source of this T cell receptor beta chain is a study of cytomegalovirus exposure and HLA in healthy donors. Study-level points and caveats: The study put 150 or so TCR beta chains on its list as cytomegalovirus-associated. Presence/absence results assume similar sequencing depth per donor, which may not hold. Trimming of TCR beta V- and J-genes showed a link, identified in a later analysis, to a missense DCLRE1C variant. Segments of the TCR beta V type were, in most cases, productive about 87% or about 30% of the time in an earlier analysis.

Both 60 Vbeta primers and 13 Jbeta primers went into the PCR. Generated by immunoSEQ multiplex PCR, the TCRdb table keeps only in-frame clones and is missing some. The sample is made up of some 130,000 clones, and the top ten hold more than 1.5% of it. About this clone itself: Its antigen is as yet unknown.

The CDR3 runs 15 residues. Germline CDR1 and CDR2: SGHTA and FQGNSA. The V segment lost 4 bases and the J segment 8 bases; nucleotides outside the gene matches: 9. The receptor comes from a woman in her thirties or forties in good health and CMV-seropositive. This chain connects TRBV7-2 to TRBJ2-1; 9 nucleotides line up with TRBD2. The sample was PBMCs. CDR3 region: CASSSGTSHGYEQFF. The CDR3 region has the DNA TGTGCCAGCAGCTCCGGGACTAGCCATGGGTATGAGCAGTTCTTC.